This TCR beta chain was retrieved from a study of T cells in Graves' hyperthyroidism and ophthalmopathy (dated by TCRdb to between 2018 and 2021). In terms of the full investigation: Peripheral blood was collected at initial diagnosis, before any treatment. To identify TCR V-J signatures that set the groups apart, the researchers used a discovery cohort of more than 95 patients, made up of some 41 with Graves' ophthalmopathy and some 56 with stable Graves' hyperthyroidism. Prospective prediction of ophthalmopathy was tested in an independent validation cohort of 18 to 20 hyperthyroidism patients and roughly 16 patients who later progressed to ophthalmopathy. For training and testing, the 110 or so patients in the discovery cohort were randomly divided in a 7:3 ratio. The study also compared thyroid tissue and blood T-cell repertoires from roughly 6 Graves' hyperthyroidism patients. Following sampling, methimazole starting at 30 mg daily was given to hyperthyroidism patients, and high-dose intravenous methylprednisolone was given to ophthalmopathy patients. TCR Vbeta CDR3 sequencing of 130 to 150 peripheral blood samples (43 ophthalmopathy, 75 hyperthyroidism and around 17 progressor patients) is reported in the paper.

In regard to this clonotype: The antigen this receptor binds is unknown. Base qualities are not at hand, and no much larger clone is one base apart.

What the study reported, not specific to this receptor: Most expanded thyroid clonotypes (frequency above 0.001) were also found in blood, which suggests that blood repertoires may mirror thyroid immune responses. A model built on a 13 V-J signature distinguished ophthalmopathy from stable hyperthyroidism, reaching roughly 88% sensitivity and around 81% specificity in cross-validation and 80%/75% in testing. In validation, progression to ophthalmopathy was predicted by the model with 70.59% sensitivity and 72.22% specificity, a median of around 5.9 months before onset. Sample size was not statistically predetermined, and investigators were not blinded to group allocation.

Stable Graves' hyperthyroidism was defined as the absence of progression to ophthalmopathy over 18 months of follow-up. Hyperthyroidism patients were newly diagnosed, with disease duration under 2 months, and aged 18 to 65 years. Exclusion was applied to patients with uncontrolled infections, other autoimmune diseases, pregnancy or lactation. Clinical symptoms, serum thyroxine and TRAb, thyroid ultrasound, and orbital computed tomography formed the basis for the diagnoses. Ficoll-Paque density gradient centrifugation was used to isolate PBMCs from about 9 ml of fresh peripheral blood. Total RNA was extracted with Trizol reagent, and quality was checked on an Agilent 2100 Bioanalyzer. The CDR3 numbers 15 residues from cysteine through phenylalanine. Only CDR3 DNA is held: 45 bases, read in frame from base 1. The junction carries 15 bases between V and J, which are trimmed by 6 bases and 0 bases respectively. CDR1 and CDR2 were assigned from the germline V gene as SNHLY and FYNNEI.

TCR beta CDR3 regions were amplified from RNA transcripts. The TCR CDR3 was subjected to a first round of RT-PCR using the HTBI primer set and the Qiagen OneStep RT-PCR kit. Libraries were constructed in a second round of multiplex PCR, after which size selection and purification were performed. Libraries were sequenced paired-end with 100 bp reads on an Illumina HiSeq2000. In the paper's pipeline: Raw data were processed with SOAPnuke, discarding reads with adapters, uncalled bases, mean Phred below 15, or no exact constant-primer or identifier match. High-quality paired reads were merged using COPE v1.2.5, and each unique nucleotide sequence was defined as a clonotype. MiTCR v1.1 was used to align the clonotypes against IMGT TRBV, TRBD and TRBJ reference segments. Analysis was restricted to V-J combinations with a frequency above 0.0001, which covered 99% to 99.2% of repertoires. The TCS score was defined as F50 (clonal expansion) divided by E x V (chaos), with BLOSUM62-based TCRdist calculated between CDR3 peptides within each V-J. Welch's t-statistics and random forest reduced roughly 500 V-J features to about 13, which were used in a naive Bayes classifier (R e1071). The public sequencing data were trimmed at Q25 with fastp and processed into clonotypes with MiXCR by TCRdb, which kept only in-frame beta chains. Identical CDR3 protein sequences are pooled into one entry, listed with their most common genes and DNA. The V and J calls follow TCRdb's processing rather than the paper's. The sample profile shows some 700,000 distinct CDR3 sequences; around a sixth of them were found once. The ten most abundant clones make up around 16% of the sample.

The sequence came from a man aged 50 to 59 with Graves' hyperthyroidism. The V and J segments used are TRBV2 and TRBJ2-7, with a weak D call of TRBD2 (6 bases match). Sequencing was carried out using blood. The bases read TGTGCCAGCAGACCAGCTAGCGATCGCTCCTACGAGCAGTACTTC. This codes for CASRPASDRSYEQYF.